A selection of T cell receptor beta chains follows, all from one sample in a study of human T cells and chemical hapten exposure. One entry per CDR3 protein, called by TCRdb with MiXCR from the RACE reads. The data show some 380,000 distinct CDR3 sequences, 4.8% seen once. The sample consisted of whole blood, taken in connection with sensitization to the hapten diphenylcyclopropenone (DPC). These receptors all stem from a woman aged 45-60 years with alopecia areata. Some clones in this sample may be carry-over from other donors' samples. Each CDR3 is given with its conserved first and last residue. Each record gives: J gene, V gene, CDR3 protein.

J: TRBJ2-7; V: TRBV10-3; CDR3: CAISVGQTYEQYF
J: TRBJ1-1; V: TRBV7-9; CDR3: CASSLIGKRNTEAFF
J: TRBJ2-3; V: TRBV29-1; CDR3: CSVEATGYTDTQYF
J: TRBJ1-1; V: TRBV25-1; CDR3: CASSGLQGPTEAFF
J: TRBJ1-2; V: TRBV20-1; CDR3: CSARAGTSGYGYTF
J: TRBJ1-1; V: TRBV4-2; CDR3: CASSQGKGTEAFF
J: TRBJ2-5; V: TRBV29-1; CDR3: CSGHLTETQYF
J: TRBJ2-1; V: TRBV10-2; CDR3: CASSQGALNEQFF
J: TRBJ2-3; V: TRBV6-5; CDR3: CASSSGSTDTQYF
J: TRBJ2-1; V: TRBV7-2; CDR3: CASSFFSGNEQFF
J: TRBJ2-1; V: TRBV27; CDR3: CASSLSPVNEQFF
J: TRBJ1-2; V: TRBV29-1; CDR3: CSVERDSGYTF
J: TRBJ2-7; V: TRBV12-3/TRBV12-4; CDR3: CASSLGGGPLEQYF
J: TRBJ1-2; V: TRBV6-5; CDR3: CASSYSGTDNYGYTF
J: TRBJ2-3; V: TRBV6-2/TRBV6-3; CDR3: CASKERGGPDTQYF
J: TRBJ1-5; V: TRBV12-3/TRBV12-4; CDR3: CASSLAGGHSNQPQHF
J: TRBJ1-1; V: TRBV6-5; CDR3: CASSYSRNTEAFF
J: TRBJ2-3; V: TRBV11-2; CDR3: CASREPSTDTQYF
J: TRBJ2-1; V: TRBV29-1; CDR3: CSVERGSYNEQFF
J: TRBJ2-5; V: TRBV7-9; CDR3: CASSHPVLSQETQYF
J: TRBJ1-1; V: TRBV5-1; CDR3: CASSLAGNRGHEAFF
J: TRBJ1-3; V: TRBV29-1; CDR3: CSARSGNTIYF
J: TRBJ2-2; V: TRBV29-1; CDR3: CSVEGGRTGYTGELFF
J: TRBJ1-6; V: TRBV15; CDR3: CATSSGGSPLHF
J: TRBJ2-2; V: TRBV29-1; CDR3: CSIAYRSSGELFF
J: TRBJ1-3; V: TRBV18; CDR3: CASSPRSDSGNTIYF
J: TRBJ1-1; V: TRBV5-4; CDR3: CASSPSRDSNTEAFF
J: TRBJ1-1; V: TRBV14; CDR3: CASSQDLIGWAFF
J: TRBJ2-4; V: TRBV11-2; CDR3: CASSLEPKNIQYF
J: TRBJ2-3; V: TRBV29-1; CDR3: CSAGRAGVGDTQYF
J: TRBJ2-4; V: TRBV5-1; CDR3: CASSLDGATYIQYF
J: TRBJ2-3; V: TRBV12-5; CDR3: CASGLVLRAGVADTQYF
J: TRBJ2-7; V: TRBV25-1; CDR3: CASSRTGASGEQYF
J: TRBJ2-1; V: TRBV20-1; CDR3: CSASKRGRGEQFF
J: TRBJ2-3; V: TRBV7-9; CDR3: CASSTHSAADTQYF
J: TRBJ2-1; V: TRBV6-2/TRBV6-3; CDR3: CASSAGGLPYNEQFF
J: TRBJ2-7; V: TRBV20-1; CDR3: CSAPRQGLYEQYF
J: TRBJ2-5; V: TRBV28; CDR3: CAGGPGGETQYF
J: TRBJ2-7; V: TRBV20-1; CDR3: CSAREGAGVGYEQYF
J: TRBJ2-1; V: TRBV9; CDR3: CASSVRGTVYNEQFF
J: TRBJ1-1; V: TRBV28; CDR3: CASNLDRVAEAFF
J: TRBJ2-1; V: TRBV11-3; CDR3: CASSLEFRESPRDEQFF
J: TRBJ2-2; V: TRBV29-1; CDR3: CSTGTYTGELFF
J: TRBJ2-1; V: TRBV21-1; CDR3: CASSHETTSSYNEQFF
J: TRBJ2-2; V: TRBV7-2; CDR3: CASSRPSELFF
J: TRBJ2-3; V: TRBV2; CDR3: CASSEGGGIDTQYF
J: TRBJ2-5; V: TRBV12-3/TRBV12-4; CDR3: CASTLLAGNETQYF
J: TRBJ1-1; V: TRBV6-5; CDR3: CASSYGTGGGRVAFF
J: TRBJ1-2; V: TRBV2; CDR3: CASRPRQDYGYTF
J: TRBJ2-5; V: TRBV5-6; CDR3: CASSLDRTQETQYF
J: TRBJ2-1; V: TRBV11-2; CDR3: CASSLELSGGYNEQFF
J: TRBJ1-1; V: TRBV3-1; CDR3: CASSQVFLDNSQPGSTEAFF
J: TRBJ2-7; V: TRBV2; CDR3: CASSESYPGEQYF
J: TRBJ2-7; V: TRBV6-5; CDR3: CASRYRGDLYEQYF
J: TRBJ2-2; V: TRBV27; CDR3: CASSLLGGGLNGELFF